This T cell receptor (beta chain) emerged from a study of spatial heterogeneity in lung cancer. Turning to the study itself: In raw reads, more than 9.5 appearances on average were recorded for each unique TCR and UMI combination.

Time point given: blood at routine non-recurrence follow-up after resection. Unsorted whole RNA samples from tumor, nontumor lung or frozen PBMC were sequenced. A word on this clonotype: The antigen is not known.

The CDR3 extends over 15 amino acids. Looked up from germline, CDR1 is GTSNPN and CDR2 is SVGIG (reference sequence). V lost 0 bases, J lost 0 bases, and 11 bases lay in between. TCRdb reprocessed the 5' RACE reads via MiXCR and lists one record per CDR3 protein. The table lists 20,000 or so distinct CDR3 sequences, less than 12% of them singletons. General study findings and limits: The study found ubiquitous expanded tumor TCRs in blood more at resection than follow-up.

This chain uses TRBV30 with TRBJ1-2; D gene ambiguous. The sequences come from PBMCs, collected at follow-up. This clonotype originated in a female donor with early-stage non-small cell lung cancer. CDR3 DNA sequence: TGTGCCTGGAGTGTAAGGCAGTACTCTAACTATGGCTACACCTTC. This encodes CAWSVRQYSNYGYTF.